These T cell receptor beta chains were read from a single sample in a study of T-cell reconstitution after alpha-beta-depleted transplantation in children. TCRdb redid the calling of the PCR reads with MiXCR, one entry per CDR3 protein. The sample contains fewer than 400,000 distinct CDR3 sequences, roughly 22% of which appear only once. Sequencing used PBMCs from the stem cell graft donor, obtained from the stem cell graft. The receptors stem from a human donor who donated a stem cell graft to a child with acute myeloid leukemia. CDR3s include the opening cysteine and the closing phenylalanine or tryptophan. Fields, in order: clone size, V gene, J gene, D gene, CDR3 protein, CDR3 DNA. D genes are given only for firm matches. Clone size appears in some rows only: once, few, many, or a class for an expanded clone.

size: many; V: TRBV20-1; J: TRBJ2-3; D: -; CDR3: CSARPDSSDTQYF; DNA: TGCAGTGCTAGGCCTGACTCTTCAGATACGCAGTATTTT
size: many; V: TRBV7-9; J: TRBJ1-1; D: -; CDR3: CASSDMNTEAFF; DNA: TGTGCCAGCAGCGACATGAACACTGAAGCTTTCTTT
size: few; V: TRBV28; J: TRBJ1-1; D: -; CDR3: CASILPASNTEAFF; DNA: TGTGCCAGCATCCTACCCGCTAGTAACACTGAAGCTTTCTTT
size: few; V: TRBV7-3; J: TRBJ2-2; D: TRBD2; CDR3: CASSKGLAGGSGELFF; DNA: TGTGCCAGCAGCAAAGGACTAGCGGGAGGCTCCGGGGAGCTGTTTTTT
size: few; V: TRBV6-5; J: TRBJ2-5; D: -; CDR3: CASRNQETQYF; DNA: TGTGCCAGCAGGAACCAAGAGACCCAGTACTTC
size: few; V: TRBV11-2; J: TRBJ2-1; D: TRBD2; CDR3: CASSLDSAGEAYNEQFF; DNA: TGTGCCAGCAGCTTAGATAGCGCGGGAGAGGCTTACAATGAGCAGTTCTTC
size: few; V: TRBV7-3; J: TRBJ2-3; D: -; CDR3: CASSSPGLGDTQYF; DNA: TGTGCCAGCAGCTCCCCGGGACTGGGGGATACGCAGTATTTT
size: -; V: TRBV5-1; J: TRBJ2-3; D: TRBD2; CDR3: CASSFLSGGSTDTQYF; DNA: TGCGCCAGCAGCTTCTTGTCGGGAGGGAGCACAGATACGCAGTATTTT
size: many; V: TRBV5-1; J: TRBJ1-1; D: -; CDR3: CASSLDKGEAFF; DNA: TGCGCCAGCAGCTTGGACAAGGGTGAAGCTTTCTTT
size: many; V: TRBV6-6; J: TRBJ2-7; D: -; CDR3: CASLGRPYEQYF; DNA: TGTGCCAGCCTTGGCAGACCCTACGAGCAGTACTTC
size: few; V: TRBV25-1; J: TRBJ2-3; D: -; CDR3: CASSEGTGPQTQYF; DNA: TGTGCCAGCAGTGAAGGGACGGGGCCTCAGACGCAGTATTTT
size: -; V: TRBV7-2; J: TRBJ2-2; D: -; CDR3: CASSANHGELFF; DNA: TGTGCCAGCAGCGCAAACCACGGGGAGCTGTTTTTT
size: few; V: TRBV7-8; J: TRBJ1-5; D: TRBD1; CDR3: CASRPPGGQPQHF; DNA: TGTGCCAGCAGACCTCCAGGGGGTCAGCCCCAGCATTTT
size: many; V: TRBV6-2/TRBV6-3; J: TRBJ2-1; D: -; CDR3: CASSYSNVKGYNEQFF; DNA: TGTGCCAGCAGTTACTCGAACGTTAAAGGGTACAATGAGCAGTTCTTC
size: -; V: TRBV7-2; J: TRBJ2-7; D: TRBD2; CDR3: CASSFTAGSYYEQYF; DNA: TGTGCCAGCAGCTTTACAGCGGGAAGCTACTACGAGCAGTACTTC
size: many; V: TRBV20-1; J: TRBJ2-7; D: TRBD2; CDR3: CSASRLAGDVDEQYF; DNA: TGCAGTGCTAGCCGACTAGCGGGAGATGTGGACGAGCAGTACTTC
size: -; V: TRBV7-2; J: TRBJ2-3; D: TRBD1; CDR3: CASSRGGQGRTDTQYF; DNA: TGTGCCAGCAGCCGAGGGGGACAGGGGCGCACAGATACGCAGTATTTT
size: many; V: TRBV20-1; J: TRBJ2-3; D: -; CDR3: CSASLEGDADTQYF; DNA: TGCAGTGCTAGTCTTGAGGGAGACGCAGATACGCAGTATTTT
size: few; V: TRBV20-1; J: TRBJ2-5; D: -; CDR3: CSASSGGGKETQYF; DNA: TGCAGTGCTAGTTCCGGGGGCGGGAAAGAGACCCAGTACTTC
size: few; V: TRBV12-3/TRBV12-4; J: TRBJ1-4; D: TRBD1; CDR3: CASSPGTGGTEKLFF; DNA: TGTGCCAGCAGTCCGGGGACAGGGGGTACGGAAAAACTGTTTTTT
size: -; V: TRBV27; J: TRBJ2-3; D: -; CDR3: CATHTDRTRTDTQYF; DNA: TGTGCCACCCACACAGATAGGACACGCACAGATACGCAGTATTTT
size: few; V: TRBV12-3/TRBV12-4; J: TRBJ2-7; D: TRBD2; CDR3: CASSLVSGLADEQYF; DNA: TGTGCCAGCAGTTTAGTCTCCGGACTAGCCGACGAGCAGTACTTC
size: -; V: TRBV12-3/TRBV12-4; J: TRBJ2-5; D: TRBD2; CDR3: CASSPSRASGWQETQYF; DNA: TGTGCCAGCAGCCCCAGCCGGGCTAGCGGATGGCAAGAGACCCAGTACTTC
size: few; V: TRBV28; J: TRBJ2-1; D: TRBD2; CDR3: CASSPFRGSTRQFF; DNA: TGTGCCAGCAGCCCTTTTCGCGGGAGTACTCGGCAGTTCTTC
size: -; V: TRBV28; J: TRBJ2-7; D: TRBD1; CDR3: CASNTGQVYEQYF; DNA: TGTGCCAGCAACACCGGACAGGTCTACGAGCAGTACTTC
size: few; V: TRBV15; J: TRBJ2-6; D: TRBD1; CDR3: CATRDSTGGFGANVLTF; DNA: TGTGCCACCAGAGACTCGACAGGGGGCTTTGGGGCCAACGTCCTGACTTTC
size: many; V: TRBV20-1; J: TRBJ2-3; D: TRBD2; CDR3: CSADSAGDTQYF; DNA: TGCAGTGCAGACTCAGCGGGGGATACGCAGTATTTT
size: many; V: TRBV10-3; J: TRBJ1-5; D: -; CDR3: CAISEWETAQPQHF; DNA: TGTGCCATCAGTGAGTGGGAGACGGCACAGCCCCAGCATTTT
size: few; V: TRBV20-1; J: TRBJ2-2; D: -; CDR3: CSAGRQGLGTGELFF; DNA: TGCAGTGCTGGAAGACAGGGACTGGGCACCGGGGAGCTGTTTTTT
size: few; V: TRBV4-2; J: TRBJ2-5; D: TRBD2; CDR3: CASSPRERETQYF; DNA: TGTGCCAGCAGCCCGCGGGAGAGGGAGACCCAGTACTTC
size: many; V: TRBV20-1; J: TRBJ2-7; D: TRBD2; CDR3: CSAIRLAGGPYEQYF; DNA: TGCAGTGCTATCCGACTAGCGGGAGGTCCCTACGAGCAGTACTTC
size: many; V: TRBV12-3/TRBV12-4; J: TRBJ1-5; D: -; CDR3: CASSFGSINQPQHF; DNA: TGTGCCAGCAGTTTCGGGAGCATCAATCAGCCCCAGCATTTT
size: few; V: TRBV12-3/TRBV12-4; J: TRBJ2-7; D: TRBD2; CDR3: CASRTSGRSEQYF; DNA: TGTGCCAGCAGGACTAGCGGGAGGAGTGAGCAGTACTTC
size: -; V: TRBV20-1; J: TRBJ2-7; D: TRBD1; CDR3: CSARSRDSYYEQYF; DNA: TGCAGTGCTAGGAGCCGGGACAGCTACTACGAGCAGTACTTC
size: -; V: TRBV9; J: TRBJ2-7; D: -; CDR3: CASSLRPTGREQYF; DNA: TGTGCCAGCAGCCTGAGACCCACCGGGCGGGAGCAGTACTTC
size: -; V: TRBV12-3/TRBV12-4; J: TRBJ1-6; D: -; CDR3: CASSLERNSPLHF; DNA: TGTGCCAGCAGTTTAGAGCGTAATTCACCCCTCCACTTT
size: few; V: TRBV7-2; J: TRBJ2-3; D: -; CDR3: CASSLAGDLDTQYF; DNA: TGTGCCAGCAGCTTAGCGGGAGATCTCGATACGCAGTATTTT
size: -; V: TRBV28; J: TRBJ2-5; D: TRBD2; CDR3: CASSFQAGGQETQYF; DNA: TGTGCCAGCAGTTTCCAGGCGGGAGGGCAAGAGACCCAGTACTTC
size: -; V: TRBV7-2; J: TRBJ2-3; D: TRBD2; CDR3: CASSLSPTRLAIDTQYF; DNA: TGTGCCAGCAGCTTATCCCCCACGCGACTAGCCATAGATACGCAGTATTTT
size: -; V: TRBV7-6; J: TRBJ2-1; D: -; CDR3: CASSPRGDGNEQFF; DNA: TGTGCCAGCAGCCCTCGGGGTGATGGCAATGAGCAGTTCTTC
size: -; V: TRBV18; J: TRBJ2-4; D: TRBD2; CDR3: CASSSPVGLDIQYF; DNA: TGTGCCAGCTCGTCCCCTGTCGGACTAGACATTCAGTACTTC